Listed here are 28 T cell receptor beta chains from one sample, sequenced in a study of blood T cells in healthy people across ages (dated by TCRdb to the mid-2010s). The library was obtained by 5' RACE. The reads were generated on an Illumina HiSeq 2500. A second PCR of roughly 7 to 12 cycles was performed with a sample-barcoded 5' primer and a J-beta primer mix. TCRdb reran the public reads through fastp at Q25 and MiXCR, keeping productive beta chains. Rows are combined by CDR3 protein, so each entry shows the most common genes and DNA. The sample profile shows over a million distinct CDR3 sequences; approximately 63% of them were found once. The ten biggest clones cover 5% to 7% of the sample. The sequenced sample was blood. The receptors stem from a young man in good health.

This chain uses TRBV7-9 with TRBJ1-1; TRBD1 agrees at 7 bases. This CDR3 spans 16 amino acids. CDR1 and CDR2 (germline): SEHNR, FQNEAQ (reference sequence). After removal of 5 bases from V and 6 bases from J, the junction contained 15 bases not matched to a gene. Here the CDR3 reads CASSKLFGQVISEAFF. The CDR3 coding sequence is TGTGCCAGCAGCAAACTATTCGGACAGGTGATCTCTGAAGCTTTCTTT.

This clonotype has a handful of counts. CDR3 nucleotides: TGCAGCGTCGGGCCTGATGAGACCCAGTACTTC. It encodes CSVGPDETQYF. This chain links TRBV29-1 with TRBJ2-5; D gene unclear. Germline values: CDR1 SQVTM, CDR2 ANQGSEA. Trimming stripped 6 bases from V and 5 bases from J, with 10 bases between. The CDR3 loop spans 11 amino acids.

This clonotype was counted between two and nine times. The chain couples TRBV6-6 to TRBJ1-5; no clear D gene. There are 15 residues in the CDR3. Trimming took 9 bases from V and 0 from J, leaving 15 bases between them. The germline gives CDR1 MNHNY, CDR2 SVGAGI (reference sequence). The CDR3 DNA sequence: TGTGCCAGTGACTATCAGGAGCATAGCAATCAGCCCCAGCATTTT. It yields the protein CASDYQEHSNQPQHF.

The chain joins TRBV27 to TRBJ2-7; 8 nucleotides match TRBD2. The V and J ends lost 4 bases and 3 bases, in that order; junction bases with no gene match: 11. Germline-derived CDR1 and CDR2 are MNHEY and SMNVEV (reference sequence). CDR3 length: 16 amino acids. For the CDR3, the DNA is TGTGCCAGCAGTTCCCCTATAGTAGCGGGGAACTACGAGCAGTACTTC. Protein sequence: CASSSPIVAGNYEQYF.

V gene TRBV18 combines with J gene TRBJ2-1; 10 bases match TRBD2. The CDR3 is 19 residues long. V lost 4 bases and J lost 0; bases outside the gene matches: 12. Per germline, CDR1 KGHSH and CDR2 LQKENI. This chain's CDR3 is CASSLLVTWTSGSYNEQFF. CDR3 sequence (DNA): TGTGCCAGCTCACTCCTCGTGACCTGGACTAGCGGCTCCTACAATGAGCAGTTCTTC.

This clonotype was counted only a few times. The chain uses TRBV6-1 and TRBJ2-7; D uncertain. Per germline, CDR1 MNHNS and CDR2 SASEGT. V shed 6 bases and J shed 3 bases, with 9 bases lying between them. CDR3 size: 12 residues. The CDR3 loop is CASSSSVYEQYF. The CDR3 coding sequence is TGTGCCAGCAGCTCCTCAGTCTACGAGCAGTACTTC.

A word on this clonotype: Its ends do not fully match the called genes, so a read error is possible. CDR3 residues: CASSYHRWSSDEQYF. CDR3 bases: TGTGCCAGCAGTTACCACAGGTGGAGCTCCGACGAGCAGTACTTC. This rearrangement joins TRBV6-5 to TRBJ2-7; TRBD1 might be the D (5 bases). In germline, CDR1 is MNHEY, CDR2 SVGAGI. The CDR3 contains 15 residues.

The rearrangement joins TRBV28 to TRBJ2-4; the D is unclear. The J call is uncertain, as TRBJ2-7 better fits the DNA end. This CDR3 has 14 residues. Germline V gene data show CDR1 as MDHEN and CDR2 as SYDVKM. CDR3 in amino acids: CASSHRTVTYEQYF. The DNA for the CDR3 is TGTGCCAGCAGCCACCGGACGGTGACCTACGAGCAGTACTTC.

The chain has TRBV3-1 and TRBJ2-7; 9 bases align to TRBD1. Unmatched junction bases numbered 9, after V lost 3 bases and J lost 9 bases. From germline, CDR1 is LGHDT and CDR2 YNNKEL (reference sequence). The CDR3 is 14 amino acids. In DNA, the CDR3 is TGTGCCAGCAGCCAGCCCGGGACAGGGAGAGTGCAGTACTTC. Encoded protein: CASSQPGTGRVQYF.

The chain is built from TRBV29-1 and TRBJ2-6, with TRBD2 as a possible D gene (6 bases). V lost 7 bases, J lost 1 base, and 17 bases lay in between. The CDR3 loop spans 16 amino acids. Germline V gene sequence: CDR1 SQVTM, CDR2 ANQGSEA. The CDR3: CSARVSRGSGANVLTF. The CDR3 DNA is TGCAGCGCCCGGGTCTCTCGGGGGTCTGGGGCCAACGTCCTGACTTTC. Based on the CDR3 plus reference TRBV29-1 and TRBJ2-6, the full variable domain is SAVISQKPSRDICQRGTSLTIQCQVDSQVTMMFWYRQQPGQSLTLIATANQGSEATYESGFVIDKFPISRPNLTFSTLTVSNMSPEDSSIYLCSARVSRGSGANVLTFGAGSRLTVL.

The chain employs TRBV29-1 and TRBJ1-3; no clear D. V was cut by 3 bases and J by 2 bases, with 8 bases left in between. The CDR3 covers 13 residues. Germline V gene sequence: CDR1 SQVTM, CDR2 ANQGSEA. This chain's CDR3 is CSVETIPGNTIYF. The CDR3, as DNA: TGCAGCGTTGAGACTATTCCTGGAAACACCATATATTTT.

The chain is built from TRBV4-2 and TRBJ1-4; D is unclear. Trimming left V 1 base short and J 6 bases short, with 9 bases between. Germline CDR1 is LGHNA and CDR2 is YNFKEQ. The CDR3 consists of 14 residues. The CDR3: CASSQVEKDEKLFF. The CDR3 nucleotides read TGTGCCAGCAGCCAAGTAGAGAAAGATGAAAAACTGTTTTTT.

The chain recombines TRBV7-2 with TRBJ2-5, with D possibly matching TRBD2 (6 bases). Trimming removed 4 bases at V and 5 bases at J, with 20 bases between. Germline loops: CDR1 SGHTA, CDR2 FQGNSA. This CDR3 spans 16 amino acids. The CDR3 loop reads CASSSMRLVGGETQYF. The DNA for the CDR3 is TGTGCCAGCAGCTCAATGAGACTAGTTGGGGGGGAGACCCAGTACTTC.

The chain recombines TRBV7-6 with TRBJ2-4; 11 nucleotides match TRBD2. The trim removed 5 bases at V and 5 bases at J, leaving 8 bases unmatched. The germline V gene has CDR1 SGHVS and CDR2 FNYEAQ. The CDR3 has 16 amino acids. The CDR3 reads CASSASSGRMQNIQYF. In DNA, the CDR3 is TGTGCCAGCAGCGCCTCTAGCGGGAGGATGCAAAACATTCAGTACTTC.

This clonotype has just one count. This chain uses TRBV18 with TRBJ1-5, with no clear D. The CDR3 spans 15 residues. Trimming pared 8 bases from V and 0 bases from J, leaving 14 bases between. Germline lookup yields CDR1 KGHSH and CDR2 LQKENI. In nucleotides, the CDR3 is TGTGCCAGCACCCCCAAGGCAGCTAGCAATCAGCCCCAGCATTTT. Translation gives CASTPKAASNQPQHF.

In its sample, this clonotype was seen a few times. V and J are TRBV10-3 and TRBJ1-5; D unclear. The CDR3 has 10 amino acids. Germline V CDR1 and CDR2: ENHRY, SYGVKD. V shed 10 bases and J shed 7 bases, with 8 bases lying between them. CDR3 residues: CARVTQPQHF. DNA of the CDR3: TGTGCCAGGGTGACCCAGCCCCAGCATTTT.

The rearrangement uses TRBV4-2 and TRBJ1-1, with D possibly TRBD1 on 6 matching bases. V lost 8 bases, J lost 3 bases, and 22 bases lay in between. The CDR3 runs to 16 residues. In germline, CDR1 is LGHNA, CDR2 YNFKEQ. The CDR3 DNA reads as TGTGCCAGCTGGCCAACCGAAGGGGGAGGGGACACTGAAGCTTTCTTT. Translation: CASWPTEGGGDTEAFF.

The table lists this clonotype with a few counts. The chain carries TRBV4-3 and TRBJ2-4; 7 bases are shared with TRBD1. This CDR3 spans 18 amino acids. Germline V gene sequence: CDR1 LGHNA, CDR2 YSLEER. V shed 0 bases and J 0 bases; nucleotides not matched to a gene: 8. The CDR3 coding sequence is TGCGCCAGCAGCCAAGACTATTCGAGGGGGCTAGCCAAAAACATTCAGTACTTC. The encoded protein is CASSQDYSRGLAKNIQYF.

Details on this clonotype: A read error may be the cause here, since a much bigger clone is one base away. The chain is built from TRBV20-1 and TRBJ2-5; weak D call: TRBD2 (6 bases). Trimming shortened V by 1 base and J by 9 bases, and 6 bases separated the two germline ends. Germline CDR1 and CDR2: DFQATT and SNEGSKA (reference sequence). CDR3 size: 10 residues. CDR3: CSARGEAQYF. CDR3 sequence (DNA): TGCAGTGCTAGAGGGGAGGCCCAGTACTTC.

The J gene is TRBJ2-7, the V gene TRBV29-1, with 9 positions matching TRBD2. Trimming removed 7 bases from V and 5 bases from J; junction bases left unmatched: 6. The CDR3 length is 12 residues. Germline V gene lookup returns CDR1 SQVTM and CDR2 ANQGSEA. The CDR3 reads CSAWTSVDEQYF. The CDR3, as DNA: TGCAGCGCCTGGACTAGCGTGGACGAGCAGTACTTC.

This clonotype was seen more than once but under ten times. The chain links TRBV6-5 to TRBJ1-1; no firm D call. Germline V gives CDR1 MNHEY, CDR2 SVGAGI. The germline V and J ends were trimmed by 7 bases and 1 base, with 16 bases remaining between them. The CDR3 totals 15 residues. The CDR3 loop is CASTVSSRRNTEAFF. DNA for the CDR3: TGTGCCAGCACCGTCAGTAGCCGTAGGAACACTGAAGCTTTCTTT.

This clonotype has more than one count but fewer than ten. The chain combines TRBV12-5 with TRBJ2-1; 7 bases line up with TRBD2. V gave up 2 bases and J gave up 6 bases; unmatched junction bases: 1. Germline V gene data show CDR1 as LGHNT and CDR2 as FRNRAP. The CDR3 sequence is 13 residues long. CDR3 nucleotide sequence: TGTGCTAGTGGTTTGTCGGGGGGCAATGAGCAGTTCTTC. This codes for CASGLSGGNEQFF.

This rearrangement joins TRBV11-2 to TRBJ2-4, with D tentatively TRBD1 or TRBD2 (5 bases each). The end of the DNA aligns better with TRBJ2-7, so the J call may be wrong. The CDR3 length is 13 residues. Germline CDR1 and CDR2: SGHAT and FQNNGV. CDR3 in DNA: TGTGCCAGCAGCTCATCAGGGACGCGCGAGCAGTACTTC. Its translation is CASSSSGTREQYF.

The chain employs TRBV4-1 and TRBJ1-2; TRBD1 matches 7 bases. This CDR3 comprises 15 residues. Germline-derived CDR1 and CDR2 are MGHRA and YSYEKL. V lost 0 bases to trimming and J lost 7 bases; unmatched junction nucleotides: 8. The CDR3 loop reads CASSQETGVLSGYTF. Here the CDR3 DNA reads TGCGCCAGCAGCCAAGAAACAGGGGTATTAAGTGGCTACACCTTC.

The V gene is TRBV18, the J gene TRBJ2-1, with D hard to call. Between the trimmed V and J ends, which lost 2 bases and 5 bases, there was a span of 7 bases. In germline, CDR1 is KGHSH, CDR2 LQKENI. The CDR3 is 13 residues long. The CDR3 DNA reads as TGTGCCAGCTCACCATTAATTAACAATGAGCAGTTCTTC. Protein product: CASSPLINNEQFF.

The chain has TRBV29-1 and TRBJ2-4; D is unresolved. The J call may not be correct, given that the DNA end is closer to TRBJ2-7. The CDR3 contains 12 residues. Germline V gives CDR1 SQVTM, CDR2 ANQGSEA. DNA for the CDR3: TGCAGCGTTGGAAGACTGGGCAACGAGCAGTACTTC. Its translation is CSVGRLGNEQYF.

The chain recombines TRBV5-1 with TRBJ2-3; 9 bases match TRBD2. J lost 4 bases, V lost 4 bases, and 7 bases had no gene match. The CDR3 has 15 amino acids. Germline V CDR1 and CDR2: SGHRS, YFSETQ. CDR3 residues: CASSDSGSFPDTQYF. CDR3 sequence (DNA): TGCGCCAGCAGCGATAGCGGGAGTTTCCCAGATACGCAGTATTTT. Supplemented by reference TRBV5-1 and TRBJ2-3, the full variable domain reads KAGVTQTPRYLIKTRGQQVTLSCSPISGHRSVSWYQQTPGQGLQFLFEYFSETQRNKGNFPGRFSGRQFSNSRSEMNVSTLELGDSALYLCASSDSGSFPDTQYFGPGTRLTVL.

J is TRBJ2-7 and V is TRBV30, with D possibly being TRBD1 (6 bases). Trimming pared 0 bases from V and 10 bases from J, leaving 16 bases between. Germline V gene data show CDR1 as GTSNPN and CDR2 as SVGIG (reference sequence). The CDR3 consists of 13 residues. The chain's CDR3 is CAWSVWAGDIQYF. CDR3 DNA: TGTGCCTGGAGTGTATGGGCAGGGGATATTCAGTACTTC.